This TCR beta chain was captured by sequencing in a study of shared clonotypes between healthy human individuals. Whole-study context: In total, the donors were two women and three men aged 18 to 49.

The naive CD8 population came from CD45RO-negative cells selected for CCR7, without terminally differentiated effector memory CD45RA+ cells. Study observations and caveats: Larger estimated richness was generally seen in naive subsets than in memory subsets. It was only blood that was sampled, and tissue repertoires likely differ.

Across several immunoSEQ plates, the genomic DNA of each subset was split evenly. Here immunoSEQ multiplex PCR was the method, and the copy in TCRdb shows in-frame clones only, minus some. The sample lists roughly 2,000,000 clones, 85% to 95% occurring once. Points on this clone: The antigen remains undetermined.

The germline gives CDR1 SGHTA, CDR2 FQGNSA. This CDR3 has 15 amino acids. Trimming left V 8 bases short and J 4 bases short, with 20 bases between. The J gene is TRBJ1-1, the V gene TRBV7-2; TRBD1 is a possible D gene (5 bases). The TCR sequence derives from a young man in good health. The material sequenced was naive CD8+ T cells sorted from blood. CDR3 in amino acids: CASLPVAGGSTEAFF. The CDR3 nucleotides are TGTGCCAGCCTTCCCGTAGCGGGGGGAAGCACTGAAGCTTTCTTT.